This T cell receptor (beta chain) was sequenced in a study of siplizumab effects on memory and regulatory T cells. Study results and limitations: Apparently more diverse than memory cells, naive T cells also seemed major alloresponse contributors. Whether proliferating Tregs in siplizumab cultures suppress was not functionally confirmed. Unstimulated subsets captured only a minor fraction of alloreactive clones.

The ends lost 5 bases at V and 3 bases at J; junction bases unmatched: 6. There are 14 residues in the CDR3. Looked up from germline, CDR1 is PRHDT and CDR2 is FYEKMQ (reference sequence). TCRdb's table, derived via immunoSEQ multiplex PCR, lists solely in-frame clones and lacks some. Of tens of thousands of clones in the sample, approximately 94% were seen once. About this clone: Its antigen is not known. This sample also contains other DNA sequences that code for the same CDR3.

The chain is built from TRBV13 and TRBJ2-7; 8 nucleotides align to TRBD1. Sequences were obtained from CD8+ T cells sorted from blood. The sequence derives from a human donor in good health. CDR3 region: CASSPGTGDYEQYF. The CDR3 DNA sequence: TGTGCCAGCAGCCCCGGGACAGGAGACTACGAGCAGTACTTC.